The 18 T cell receptor beta chains reported below all come from one sample, sequenced in a study of post-analysis software for immune sequencing data. Study-level findings and limits: Patients used about five TRBV segments, including TRBV5-6, TRBV5-1 and TRBV20-1, more often than controls.

These TCRs' antigens remain unknown. Unique molecular identifiers were carried by the TCR beta cDNA libraries. TCRdb re-analysed the PCR reads in MiXCR, keeping a single row per CDR3 protein. The sample includes some 450,000 distinct CDR3 sequences, over 35% of them seen just once. Material: blood. The receptors shown here come from a girl aged 10-17 years with multiple sclerosis.

V is TRBV6-1 and J is TRBJ2-2; D is ambiguous. The length of the CDR3 is 13 residues. V was cut by 2 bases and J by 5 bases, with 6 bases left in between. Germline assignment: CDR1 MNHNS and CDR2 SASEGT. CDR3 protein: CASSELETGELFF. The CDR3 region has the DNA TGTGCCAGCAGTGAACTCGAGACCGGGGAGCTGTTTTTT.

This chain joins TRBV29-1 and TRBJ1-2, with D possibly TRBD1 on 5 matching bases. Germline assignment: CDR1 SQVTM and CDR2 ANQGSEA. Trimming stripped 7 bases from V and 2 bases from J, with 17 bases between. The CDR3 covers 14 residues. The DNA of the CDR3 is TGCAGCGCCGGCCCCAGACAGCCCAACTATGGCTACACCTTC. The encoded protein is CSAGPRQPNYGYTF.

The sample holds a few counts of this clonotype. V and J are TRBV28 and TRBJ2-3, with a weak D call TRBD2 (5 bases). The germline V gene encodes CDR1 MDHEN and CDR2 SYDVKM. This CDR3 is 16 amino acids long. V gave up 3 bases and J gave up 2 bases, with 15 bases separating them. The CDR3 region has the DNA TGTGCCAGCAGTTTTGGCCTAGCCTTTGACACAGATACGCAGTATTTT. Translation gives CASSFGLAFDTDTQYF.

The CDR3 region is CASSQVFPGSSYEQYF. In DNA form, the CDR3 reads TGCGCCAGCAGCCAAGTGTTTCCGGGTAGCTCCTACGAGCAGTACTTC. The chain has TRBV4-1 and TRBJ2-7, with no clear D. Germline CDR1 reads MGHRA; CDR2 reads YSYEKL. Trimming shortened V by 1 base and J by 0 bases, and 13 bases separated the two germline ends. The CDR3 consists of 16 residues.

The chain has TRBV20-1 and TRBJ2-7; 7 positions match TRBD1. The junction had 8 bases not matched to a gene; V was cut back by 8 bases and J by 1 base. The length of the CDR3 is 13 residues. Per the germline V gene, CDR1 is DFQATT and CDR2 is SNEGSKA (reference sequence). Written as DNA, the CDR3 is TGCAGTTCCCCGAGACAGGGTTCCTACGAGCAGTACTTC. Its translation: CSSPRQGSYEQYF.

The V and J genes are TRBV18 and TRBJ2-7; 7 bases map to TRBD1. Germline assignment: CDR1 KGHSH and CDR2 LQKENI. V shed 6 bases and J 1 base; nucleotides not matched to a gene: 24. This CDR3 contains 20 residues. In nucleotides, the CDR3 is TGTGCCAGCTCCCAAATCCTACCCGAGACAGGGCGCCTAAGATCCTACGAGCAGTACTTC. As protein: CASSQILPETGRLRSYEQYF.

The gene calls are TRBV5-1 and TRBJ1-2, with TRBD1 as a possible D gene (6 bases). Germline CDR1 is SGHRS and CDR2 is YFSETQ. This CDR3 spans 15 amino acids. V was trimmed by 4 bases and J by 8 bases, leaving 21 bases between them. CDR3 loop: CASSPRGQLLMGYTF. The CDR3 DNA sequence: TGCGCCAGCAGCCCCAGAGGACAGCTACTAATGGGCTACACCTTC.

This clonotype was observed a few times. This chain connects TRBV9 to TRBJ2-1; D possibly corresponds to TRBD2 (6 bases). Trimming removed 2 bases at V and 0 bases at J, with 12 bases between. Germline loops: CDR1 SGDLS, CDR2 YYNGEE. The CDR3 consists of 16 residues. CDR3 nucleotides: TGTGCCAGCAGCGTTTCCGTGACTAGCTCCTACAATGAGCAGTTCTTC. This gives the protein CASSVSVTSSYNEQFF.

The CDR3 nucleotides read TGTGCCACCAGTGACCGCCTAAATGAAAAACTGTTTTTT. This codes for CATSDRLNEKLFF. The genes are TRBV24-1 and TRBJ1-4; D remains unclear. Germline lookup yields CDR1 KGHDR and CDR2 SFDVKD. The CDR3 spans 13 residues. V was cut by 4 bases and J by 5 bases, with 7 bases left in between.

V is TRBV9 and J is TRBJ2-4, with 7 bases matching TRBD2. This CDR3 spans 13 amino acids. Looked up from germline, CDR1 is SGDLS and CDR2 is YYNGEE. Trimming at V came to 7 bases and at J to 13 bases, leaving 14 bases not matched to a gene. CDR3 bases: TGTGCCAGCGGACGGACTAGTTACAATGAGCAGTACTTC. It translates to CASGRTSYNEQYF.

This clonotype was picked up a small number of times. V usage is TRBV7-9 and J usage is TRBJ2-1; 8 positions match TRBD2. The germline CDR1 and CDR2 sequences are SEHNR and FQNEAQ (reference sequence). The length of the CDR3 is 16 residues. J was trimmed by 6 bases and V by 4 bases; bases with no gene match: 11. Written as DNA, the CDR3 is TGTGCCAGCAGCTCCCAGACTAGCGTAGTTTCCAATGAGCAGTTCTTC. This translates into CASSSQTSVVSNEQFF.

In nucleotides, the CDR3 is TGTGCCAGCAGGAAGGGGTTAGATACGCAGTATTTT. Protein product: CASRKGLDTQYF. The rearrangement links TRBV7-2 to TRBJ2-3, with a tentative D call TRBD1 (5 bases). The V and J ends lost 6 bases and 5 bases respectively, with 9 bases between them. The CDR3 sequence is 12 residues long. Germline V lookup: CDR1 SGHTA, CDR2 FQGNSA.

This clonotype has just a few counts. CDR3 amino acids: CAIRSGTGDHEQYF. The CDR3 nucleotides read TGTGCCATCAGATCCGGGACAGGGGACCACGAGCAGTACTTC. The rearrangement uses TRBV10-3 and TRBJ2-7; 10 nucleotides match TRBD1. This CDR3 contains 14 residues. Germline-derived CDR1 and CDR2 are ENHRY and SYGVKD. The V gene end was trimmed by 6 bases and the J gene end by 5 bases; junction bases not matched to a gene: 7.

Only one count was recorded for this clonotype. The V gene is TRBV27, the J gene TRBJ2-1; 7 bases match TRBD2. Germline V lookup: CDR1 MNHEY, CDR2 SMNVEV (reference sequence). The CDR3 consists of 14 residues. Trimming took 0 bases from V and 6 from J; bases not matched to a gene: 2. Written as DNA, the CDR3 is TGTGCCAGCAGTTTATCAGGCGGGGGCAATGAGCAGTTCTTC. Translated: CASSLSGGGNEQFF.

The V and J genes are TRBV3-1 and TRBJ2-3, with 11 bases matching TRBD2. V lost 0 bases and J lost 5; bases outside the gene matches: 13. Looked up from germline, CDR1 is LGHDT and CDR2 is YNNKEL (reference sequence). CDR3 length: 19 amino acids. CDR3 amino acids: CASSQDPLAGEFGIDTQYF. CDR3 nucleotides: TGTGCCAGCAGCCAAGATCCACTAGCGGGGGAGTTTGGTATAGATACGCAGTATTTT.

This clonotype was observed a handful of times. The rearrangement links TRBV29-1 to TRBJ2-3; 9 bases are a match to TRBD1. This CDR3 has 12 amino acids. J lost 6 bases, V lost 6 bases, and 4 bases had no gene match. CDR1 is SQVTM, CDR2 ANQGSEA, per germline. CDR3 protein: CSVVTGGDTQYF. Written as DNA, the CDR3 is TGCAGCGTGGTCACAGGGGGCGATACGCAGTATTTT.

This clonotype appeared a few times. J is TRBJ2-7 and V is TRBV4-1; 11 bases line up with TRBD2. After removal of 0 bases from V and 6 bases from J, the junction contained 7 bases not matched to a gene. Germline V lookup: CDR1 MGHRA, CDR2 YSYEKL. The CDR3 is 16 amino acids. CDR3 sequence (DNA): TGCGCCAGCAGCCAAGATTACGGGCTAGCGGGAGGCGAGCAGTACTTC. It translates to CASSQDYGLAGGEQYF.

The chain couples TRBV7-9 to TRBJ1-1, with D maybe TRBD1 (6 bases). V was clipped by 6 bases and J by 1 base, with 15 bases between them. Germline V gene lookup returns CDR1 SEHNR and CDR2 FQNEAQ (reference sequence). This CDR3 comprises 15 residues. The CDR3 loop is CASRQTIGGNTEAFF. CDR3 sequence (DNA): TGTGCCAGCAGACAAACAATAGGGGGGAACACTGAAGCTTTCTTT.